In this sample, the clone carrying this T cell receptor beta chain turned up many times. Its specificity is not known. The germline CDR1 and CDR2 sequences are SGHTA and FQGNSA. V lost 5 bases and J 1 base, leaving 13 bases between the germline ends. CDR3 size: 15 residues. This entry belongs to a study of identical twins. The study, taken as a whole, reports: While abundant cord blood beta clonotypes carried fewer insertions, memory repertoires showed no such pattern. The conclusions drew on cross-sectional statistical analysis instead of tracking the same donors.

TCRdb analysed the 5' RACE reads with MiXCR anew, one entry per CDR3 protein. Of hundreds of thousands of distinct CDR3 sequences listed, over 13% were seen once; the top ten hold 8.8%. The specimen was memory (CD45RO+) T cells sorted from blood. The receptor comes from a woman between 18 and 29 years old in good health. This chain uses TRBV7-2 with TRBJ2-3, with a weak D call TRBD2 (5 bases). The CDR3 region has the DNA TGTGCCAGCAGCACCACTAGGTCCGGCACAGATACGCAGTATTTT. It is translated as CASSTTRSGTDTQYF. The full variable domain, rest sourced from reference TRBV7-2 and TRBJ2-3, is GAGVSQSPSNKVTEKGKDVELRCDPISGHTALYWYRQSLGQGLEFLIYFQGNSAPDKSGLPSDRFSAERTGGSVSTLTIQRTQQEDSAVYLCASSTTRSGTDTQYFGPGTRLTVL.